This passage covers 10 T cell receptor beta chains from one sample sequenced in a study of low-dose radiotherapy and immunotherapy resistance in tumors. TRAV- and TRBV-specific primers primed first-strand cDNA, covering alpha and beta chains. Both a constant-region primer and a V-primer adapter served to amplify TCRs across roughly 20 PCR cycles. One entry per CDR3 protein, called by TCRdb with MiXCR from the reads. The sample carries under 95,000 distinct CDR3 sequences, 15% to 20% recorded once. Noted time point: after trial treatment. Treatment indicated: LDRT plus nivolumab, ipilimumab, low-dose cyclophosphamide and aspirin (RACIN trial). Sequencing was performed on PBMCs, taken after low-dose radiotherapy plus immunotherapy. The receptors derive from a male donor with prostate cancer.

This clonotype was seen repeatedly, ten times or more. The chain has TRBV7-7 and TRBJ2-5; D tentatively reads TRBD1 or TRBD2 (5 bases each). The CDR3 loop spans 14 amino acids. The V end lost 5 bases, the J end lost 5 bases, and 15 bases lay between the germline ends. CDR1 SSHAT and CDR2 FNYEAQ come from the germline V gene (reference sequence). This chain's CDR3 is CASSQMGVSETQYF. The DNA for the CDR3 is TGTGCCAGCAGCCAGATGGGGGTTTCGGAGACCCAGTACTTC.

This clonotype was counted once. A much larger clone is a single base away; this may be a read error. The rearrangement links TRBV6-8 to TRBJ2-1; no reliable D call. CDR3 length: 14 amino acids. V was pared by 8 bases and J by 5 bases, with 16 bases between. Germline CDR1 reads MNHGY; CDR2 reads SAAAGT. The CDR3 DNA follows: TGTGCCAGCGGTGGCGAGACGGTCAACAATGAGCAGTTCTTC. It specifies CASGGETVNNEQFF.

This clonotype appeared many times. V usage is TRBV28 and J usage is TRBJ2-7; D call uncertain. Trimming shortened V by 5 bases and J by 3 bases, and 11 bases separated the two germline ends. Germline V gene sequence: CDR1 MDHEN, CDR2 SYDVKM. CDR3 length: 13 amino acids. The CDR3 here is CASSTRANYEQYF. The CDR3 nucleotides read TGTGCCAGCAGTACCCGGGCTAACTACGAGCAGTACTTC.

This clonotype showed up many times. The V and J genes are TRBV5-6 and TRBJ2-3; 11 bases are a match to TRBD2. Germline V gene lookup returns CDR1 SGHDT and CDR2 YYEEEE. V was pared by 5 bases and J by 3 bases, with 14 bases of the junction left unmatched. The CDR3 is 18 residues long. CDR3 region: CASSSSITSSGRTDTQYF. For the CDR3, the DNA is TGTGCCAGCAGTTCTTCCATAACCTCTAGCGGGAGGACAGATACGCAGTATTTT.

With regard to this clonotype: With only one base between it and a far larger clone, this is likely a read error. The chain uses TRBV28 and TRBJ2-7, with D tentatively TRBD2 (6 bases). The DNA matches TRBJ2-1 better at its end, which makes the J call doubtful. Per germline, CDR1 MDHEN and CDR2 SYDVKM. The CDR3 has 12 amino acids. CDR3 coding DNA: TGTGTCAGCAGTATACTAGCATCTGAGCAGTTCTTC. This sequence encodes CVSSILASEQFF.

In this sample, this clonotype turned up many times. V is TRBV10-3 and J is TRBJ2-5, with TRBD1 matching 7 bases. Looked up from germline, CDR1 is ENHRY and CDR2 is SYGVKD. The CDR3 consists of 18 residues. Trimming removed 0 bases from V and 2 bases from J; junction bases left unmatched: 12. The CDR3 here is CAISESRVGTEAQETQYF. The CDR3 DNA follows: TGTGCCATCAGTGAGTCGAGGGTGGGGACAGAAGCGCAAGAGACCCAGTACTTC.

In its sample, this clonotype was seen many times. The chain uses TRBV18 and TRBJ1-2, with no clear D. Germline CDR1 and CDR2: KGHSH and LQKENI. The V gene lost 5 bases and the J gene lost 8 bases, with 15 bases spanning the gap. CDR3 length: 13 amino acids. The CDR3 reads CASSAGWDTGYTF. DNA of the CDR3: TGTGCCAGCTCAGCAGGATGGGATACCGGCTACACCTTC.

This clonotype was seen repeatedly, ten times or more. The rearrangement links TRBV9 to TRBJ2-7; possibly TRBD2 for D (6 bases). The V gene lost 0 bases and the J gene lost 6 bases, with 13 bases spanning the gap. The CDR3 runs to 14 residues. The germline V gene has CDR1 SGDLS and CDR2 YYNGEE. For the CDR3, the DNA is TGTGCCAGCAGCGTAGCCGGCATGGAGGGCGAGCAGTACTTC. Amino acids: CASSVAGMEGEQYF.

This chain joins TRBV20-1 and TRBJ2-1, with D possibly being TRBD2 (6 bases). Trimming pared 1 base from V and 6 bases from J, leaving 10 bases between. The CDR3 is 13 amino acids. Germline V gene lookup returns CDR1 DFQATT and CDR2 SNEGSKA (reference sequence). The CDR3 nucleotides are TGCAGTGCTAGAGCGGGCGGGGTCAATGAGCAGTTCTTC. Its protein is CSARAGGVNEQFF.

This clonotype was picked up many times. V and J are TRBV7-9 and TRBJ2-1; 9 bases align to TRBD2. Looked up from germline, CDR1 is SEHNR and CDR2 is FQNEAQ (reference sequence). The ends lost 3 bases at V and 2 bases at J; junction bases unmatched: 5. The CDR3 spans 16 residues. Written as DNA, the CDR3 is TGTGCCAGCAGCTTCTCCGCGGGAGGGGCCTACAATGAGCAGTTCTTC. This gives the protein CASSFSAGGAYNEQFF.